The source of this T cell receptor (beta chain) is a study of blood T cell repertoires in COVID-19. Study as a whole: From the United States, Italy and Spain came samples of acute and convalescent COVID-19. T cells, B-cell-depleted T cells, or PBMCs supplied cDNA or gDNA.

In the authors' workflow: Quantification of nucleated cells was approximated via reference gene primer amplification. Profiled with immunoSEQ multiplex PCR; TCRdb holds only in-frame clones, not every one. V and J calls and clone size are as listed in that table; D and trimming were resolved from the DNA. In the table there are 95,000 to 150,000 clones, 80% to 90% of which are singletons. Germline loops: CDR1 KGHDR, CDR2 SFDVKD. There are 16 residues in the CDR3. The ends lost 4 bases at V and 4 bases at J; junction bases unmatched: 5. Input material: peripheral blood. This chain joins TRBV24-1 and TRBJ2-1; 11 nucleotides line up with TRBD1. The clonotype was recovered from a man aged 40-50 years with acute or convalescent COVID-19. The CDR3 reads CATSDPGTGGYNEQFF. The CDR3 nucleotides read TGTGCCACCAGTGACCCCGGGACAGGGGGTTACAATGAGCAGTTCTTC.